These T cell receptor beta chains were read from a single sample in a study of blood T cell repertoires in COVID-19. TCRdb's table, derived via immunoSEQ multiplex PCR, lists solely in-frame clones and lacks some. The sample has about 81,000 clones, roughly four fifths seen once. The specimen was peripheral blood. The receptors here all came from a man aged 55 to 70 with acute or convalescent COVID-19. The conserved cysteine and the conserved F or W are not part of the CDR3 here. Each record gives: CDR3 protein, J gene, V gene.

CDR3: ASKTGTGEVQY
J: TRBJ2-4
V: TRBV19

CDR3: ASSFSGNQPQH
J: TRBJ1-5
V: TRBV12-3/TRBV12-4

CDR3: ASRAMGVGEQY
J: TRBJ2-7
V: TRBV7-6

CDR3: ASWSPFSGGRDTQY
J: TRBJ2-3
V: TRBV27

CDR3: ASSSDPTGQSPLH
J: TRBJ1-6
V: TRBV27

CDR3: ASSSDRYSYEQY
J: TRBJ2-7
V: TRBV11-3

CDR3: ASSTGEGVNTEAF
J: TRBJ1-1
V: TRBV18

CDR3: ASSQHMNTEAF
J: TRBJ1-1
V: TRBV7-3

CDR3: ATSKAGGRYNEQF
J: TRBJ2-1
V: TRBV24-1

CDR3: ASSSSREATAGTQY
J: TRBJ2-5
V: TRBV19

CDR3: ASRGTGRDGYT
J: TRBJ1-2
V: TRBV28

CDR3: ASSRTGATTQSEAF
J: TRBJ1-1
V: TRBV5-6

CDR3: ASTPGVPGGFGGYT
J: TRBJ1-2
V: TRBV2

CDR3: ASSPGQGNNSPLH
J: TRBJ1-6
V: TRBV4-2

CDR3: ATSDSGHLGEF
J: TRBJ2-1
V: TRBV24-1

CDR3: ASSQGAGQRSTDTQY
J: TRBJ2-3
V: TRBV4-3

CDR3: ASGQGAIQPQH
J: TRBJ1-5
V: TRBV27

CDR3: ASSRAGTGVDNEQF
J: TRBJ2-1
V: TRBV27

CDR3: ASSSTGLDGYT
J: TRBJ1-2
V: TRBV6-5

CDR3: ASRIAGDTQY
J: TRBJ2-3
V: TRBV19

CDR3: ASRSTTGQGPYGYT
J: TRBJ1-2
V: TRBV5-4

CDR3: ASTHTFIITDTQY
J: TRBJ2-3
V: TRBV6-5

CDR3: ASSLHATLAGVVDTQY
J: TRBJ2-3
V: TRBV18

CDR3: ASRRDTYTEAF
J: TRBJ1-1
V: TRBV6-5

CDR3: ASSKWGVNEAF
J: TRBJ1-1
V: TRBV5-4

CDR3: ASSSRDYFGSYNEQF
J: TRBJ2-1
V: TRBV5-6

CDR3: ASSSEGTSGKADTQY
J: TRBJ2-3
V: TRBV7-2

CDR3: SASKGDGNEKLF
J: TRBJ1-4
V: TRBV20-1

CDR3: ASTLYGTGILSNEKLF
J: TRBJ1-4
V: TRBV2

CDR3: ASSSLGLAANNEQF
J: TRBJ2-1
V: TRBV7-2

CDR3: ASSASGGGSYEQY
J: TRBJ2-7
V: TRBV7-9

CDR3: ASSPPQVTGELF
J: TRBJ2-2
V: TRBV18

CDR3: ATSLPGASGYNEQF
J: TRBJ2-1
V: TRBV24-1

CDR3: ASKPWVADEQY
J: TRBJ2-7
V: TRBV27

CDR3: ASSPGTHGISDTQY
J: TRBJ2-3
V: TRBV7-8

CDR3: ASSQLTGRETQY
J: TRBJ2-5
V: TRBV4-1